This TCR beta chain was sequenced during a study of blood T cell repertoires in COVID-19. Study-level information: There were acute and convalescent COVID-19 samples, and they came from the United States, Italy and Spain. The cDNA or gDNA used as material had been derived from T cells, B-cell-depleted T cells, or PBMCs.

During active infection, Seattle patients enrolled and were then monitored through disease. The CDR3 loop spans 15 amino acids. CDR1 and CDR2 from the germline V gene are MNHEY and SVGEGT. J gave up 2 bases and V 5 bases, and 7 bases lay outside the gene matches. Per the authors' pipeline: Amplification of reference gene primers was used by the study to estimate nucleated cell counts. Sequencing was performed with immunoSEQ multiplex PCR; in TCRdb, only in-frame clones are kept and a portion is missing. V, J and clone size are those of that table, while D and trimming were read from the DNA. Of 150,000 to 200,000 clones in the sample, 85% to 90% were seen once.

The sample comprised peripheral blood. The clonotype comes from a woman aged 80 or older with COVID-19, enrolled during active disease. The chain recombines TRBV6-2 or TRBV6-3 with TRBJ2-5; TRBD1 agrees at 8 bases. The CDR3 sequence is CASSTPQGVQETQYF. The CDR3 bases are TGTGCCAGCAGTACCCCACAGGGGGTTCAAGAGACCCAGTACTTC.